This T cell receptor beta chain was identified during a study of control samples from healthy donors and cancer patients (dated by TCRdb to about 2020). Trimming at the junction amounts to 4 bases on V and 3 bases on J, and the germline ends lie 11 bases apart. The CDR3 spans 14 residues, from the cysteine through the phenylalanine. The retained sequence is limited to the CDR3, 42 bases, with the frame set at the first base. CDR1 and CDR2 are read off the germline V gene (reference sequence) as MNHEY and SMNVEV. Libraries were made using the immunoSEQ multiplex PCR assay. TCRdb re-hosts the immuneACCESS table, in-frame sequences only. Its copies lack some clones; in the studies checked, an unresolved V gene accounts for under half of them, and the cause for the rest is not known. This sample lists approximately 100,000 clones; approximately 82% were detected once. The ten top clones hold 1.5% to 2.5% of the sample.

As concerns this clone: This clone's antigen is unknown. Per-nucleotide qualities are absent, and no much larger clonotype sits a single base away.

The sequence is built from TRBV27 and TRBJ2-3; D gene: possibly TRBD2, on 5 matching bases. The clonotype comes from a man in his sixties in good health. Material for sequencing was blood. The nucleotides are TGTGCCAGCAGTTACCTAGCCTTGACAGATACGCAGTATTTT. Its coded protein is CASSYLALTDTQYF.